This T cell receptor (beta chain) was captured by sequencing in a study of blood T cells in healthy people across ages. This CDR3 is 12 amino acids long. Trimming removed 3 bases at V and 5 bases at J, with 10 bases between. Germline-derived CDR1 and CDR2 are DFQATT and SNEGSKA (reference sequence). Together with a sample-barcoded 5' primer, a J-beta primer mix was included in a second PCR lasting about 6 to 12 cycles. Each CDR3 protein gets one entry after TCRdb re-called the 5' RACE reads with MiXCR. Of approximately 830,000 distinct CDR3 sequences in the sample, 55% to 65% were seen once. Sample: blood. The receptor comes from a man between 25 and 39 years old in good health. V gene TRBV20-1 combines with J gene TRBJ1-2; no definite D call. The CDR3: CSASNSAYGYTF. CDR3 nucleotides: TGCAGTGCTAGTAACTCCGCTTATGGCTACACCTTC.